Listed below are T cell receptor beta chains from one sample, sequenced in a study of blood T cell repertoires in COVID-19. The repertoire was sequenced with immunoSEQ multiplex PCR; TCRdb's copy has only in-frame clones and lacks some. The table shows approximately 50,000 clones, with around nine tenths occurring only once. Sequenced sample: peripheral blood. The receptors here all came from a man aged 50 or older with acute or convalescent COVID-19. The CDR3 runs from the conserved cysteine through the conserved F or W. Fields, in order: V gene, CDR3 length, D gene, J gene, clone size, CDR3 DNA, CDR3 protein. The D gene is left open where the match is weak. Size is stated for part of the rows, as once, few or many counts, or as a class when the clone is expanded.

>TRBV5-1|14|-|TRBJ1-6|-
TGCGCCAGCAGCATCGGGGATGATAATTCACCCCTCCACTTT
CASSIGDDNSPLHF
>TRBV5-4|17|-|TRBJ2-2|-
TGTGCCAGCAGCCTAAGATCGACAGCGCTTAGGGCCGGGGAGCTGTTTTTT
CASSLRSTALRAGELFF
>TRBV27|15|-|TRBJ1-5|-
TGTGCCAGCAGTTCAGGTGCAGGGAGCAATCAGCCCCAGCATTTT
CASSSGAGSNQPQHF
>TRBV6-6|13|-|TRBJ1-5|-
TGTGCCAGCAGTTACCCCTACAATCAGCCCCAGCATTTT
CASSYPYNQPQHF
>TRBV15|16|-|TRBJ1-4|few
TGTGCCACCAGCAGAGAATTTGCAGGGTACGAGGAAAAACTGTTTTTT
CATSREFAGYEEKLFF
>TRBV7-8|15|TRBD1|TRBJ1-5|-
TGTGCCAGCAGCCACGGGACAGGGGGAGATAGGCCCCAGCATTTT
CASSHGTGGDRPQHF
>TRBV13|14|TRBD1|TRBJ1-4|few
TGTGCCAGCAGCGTGGGACAGGTTAGGGAAAAACTGTTTTTT
CASSVGQVREKLFF
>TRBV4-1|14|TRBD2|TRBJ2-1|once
TGCGCCAGCAGCCAAGTAGGGACTAGCGACATACAGTTCTTC
CASSQVGTSDIQFF
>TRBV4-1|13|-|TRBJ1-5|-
TGCGCCAGCAGCCAAGGGGAGGAGCCGCCCCAGCATTTT
CASSQGEEPPQHF
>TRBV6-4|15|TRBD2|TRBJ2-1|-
TGTGCCAGCAGTCTGACTAGCGGGGGGGCCAATGAGCAGTTCTTC
CASSLTSGGANEQFF
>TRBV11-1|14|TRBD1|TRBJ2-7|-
TGTGCCAGCAGCACCCGGACAGGTTTCTACGAGCAGTACTTC
CASSTRTGFYEQYF
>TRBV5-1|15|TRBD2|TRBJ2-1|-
TGCGCCAGCAGCTTGGATTCTGCGGGAGGAGGGGAGCAGTTCTTC
CASSLDSAGGGEQFF
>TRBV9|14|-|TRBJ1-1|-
TGTGCCAGCAGCGTAATAGCTGTGAACACTGAAGCTTTCTTT
CASSVIAVNTEAFF
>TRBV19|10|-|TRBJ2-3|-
TGTGCCACTCGGGATAATACGCAGTATTTT
CATRDNTQYF
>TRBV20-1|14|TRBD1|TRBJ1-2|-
TGCAGTGCTAGTAGGCAGGGGGATAACTATGGCTACACCTTC
CSASRQGDNYGYTF
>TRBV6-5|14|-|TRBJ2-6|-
TGTGCCAGCAGAGAGGGTGCTGGGGCCAACGTCCTGACTTTC
CASREGAGANVLTF
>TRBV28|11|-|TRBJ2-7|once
TGTGCCAGCAGCACGTACAGGGAGCAGTACTTC
CASSTYREQYF
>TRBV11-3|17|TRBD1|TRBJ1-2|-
TGTGCCAGCAGCAACCTGGGACAGATAACCACTAACTATGGCTACACCTTC
CASSNLGQITTNYGYTF
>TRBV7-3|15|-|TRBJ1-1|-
TGTGCCAGCAGCTTAACGGCAGGTTCGAACACTGAAGCTTTCTTT
CASSLTAGSNTEAFF
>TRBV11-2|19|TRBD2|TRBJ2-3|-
TGTGCCAGCAGCTCCTGGGGTGCTAGCGGGGATTCGGGCACAGATACGCAGTATTTT
CASSSWGASGDSGTDTQYF
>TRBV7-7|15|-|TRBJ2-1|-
TGTGCTAGCAGCTTAGCTCCGAGCTCCTACAATGAGCAGTTCTTC
CASSLAPSSYNEQFF
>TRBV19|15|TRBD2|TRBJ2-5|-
TGTGCCAGTAGTATTTCGCTAGCGGGGAGAGAGACCCAGTACTTC
CASSISLAGRETQYF
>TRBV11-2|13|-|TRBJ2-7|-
TGTGCCAGCAGCCCCGGGTTCGCCTACGAGCAGTACTTC
CASSPGFAYEQYF
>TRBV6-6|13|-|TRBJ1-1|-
TGTGCCAGCAGCCCCCGGGAGGACTCTGAAGCTTTCTTT
CASSPREDSEAFF
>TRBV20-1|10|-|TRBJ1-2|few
TGCAACCTGGGGGGAACTGGCTACACCTTC
CNLGGTGYTF